The 5 T cell receptor beta chains in this list originate from one sample, sequenced in a study of blood T cell repertoires in COVID-19. Method: immunoSEQ multiplex PCR; TCRdb's copy keeps in-frame clones and lacks some. The sample has about 58,000 clones, around 91% seen once; the top ten hold 13% to 15%. The material sequenced was peripheral blood. Source of these receptors: a woman aged 55-69 years with active COVID-19.

CDR3 coding DNA: TGTGCCAGCAGTTACTCGGGGACAGGCACCTACGAGCAGTACTTC. Its protein product is CASSYSGTGTYEQYF. The chain employs TRBV6-5 and TRBJ2-7; 8 bases are a match to TRBD1. Germline trimming cut 0 bases from V and 2 bases from J; bases unmatched to any gene: 3. This CDR3 spans 15 amino acids. Germline CDR1 is MNHEY and CDR2 is SVGAGI.

The V and J genes are TRBV7-8 and TRBJ2-3; D is ambiguous. Germline CDR1 and CDR2: SGHVS and FQNEAQ. V shed 4 bases and J shed 4 bases, with 12 bases lying between them. CDR3 size: 14 residues. The CDR3 nucleotides are TGTGCCAGCAGCTCGTTAATGGGCGCAGATACGCAGTATTTT. Residues: CASSSLMGADTQYF.

The chain links TRBV6-2 or TRBV6-3 to TRBJ1-1; weak D call: TRBD1 (5 bases). Germline V CDR1 and CDR2: MNHEY, SVGEGT. The CDR3 is made up of 14 amino acids. The germline V and J ends were trimmed by 4 bases and 1 base, with 10 bases remaining between them. The CDR3 here is CASSWGPGNTEAFF. CDR3 sequence (DNA): TGTGCCAGCAGTTGGGGCCCGGGGAACACTGAAGCTTTCTTT.

CDR3 in DNA: TGTGCCAGCAGCGTAGGTCCCAGGGAGGGGCCTTATGGCTACACCTTC. It codes for CASSVGPREGPYGYTF. The V and J genes are TRBV9 and TRBJ1-2; TRBD1 might be the D (5 bases). Germline V CDR1 and CDR2: SGDLS, YYNGEE. The CDR3 length is 16 residues. Trimming cost V 0 bases and J 5 bases, with 17 bases left between them.

CDR3 DNA: TGTGCCAGCAGCTTGGTACAGGGTGGAGACACTGAAGCTTTCTTT. This gives the protein CASSLVQGGDTEAFF. This rearrangement joins TRBV5-4 to TRBJ1-1, with a tentative D call TRBD1 (6 bases). Germline loops: CDR1 SGHNT, CDR2 YYREEE (reference sequence). The V and J ends lost 0 bases and 3 bases respectively, with 12 bases between them. There are 15 residues in the CDR3.